The 9 T cell receptor beta chains below all came from one sample that was sequenced in a study of cytomegalovirus exposure and HLA in healthy donors (TCRdb year 2017). The library was produced with the immunoSEQ multiplex PCR assay. For the multiplex PCR, a mixture combining 60 forward primers for TCR Vbeta segments and 13 reverse primers for TCR Jbeta segments was used. The clones in this table, taken by TCRdb from immuneACCESS, are in-frame only. Not every clone is retained; where verified, under half of the shortfall comes from an unresolved V gene, and the cause of the rest is unknown. The sample yields around 150,000 clones; about 66% were counted once. Around 2% of the sample is held by the ten biggest clonotypes. Sequencing was carried out using PBMCs. The receptors derive from a male donor in good health and CMV-seronegative.

The chain couples TRBV2 to TRBJ2-7, with D maybe TRBD1 (5 bases). Germline values: CDR1 SNHLY, CDR2 FYNNEI. V lost 7 bases and J lost 7, with 14 bases in between. The CDR3 is made up of 12 amino acids. The DNA of the CDR3 is TGTGCCAGCAATGTGGGGCCTGGGGAGCAGTACTTC. Protein sequence: CASNVGPGEQYF.

This chain uses TRBV4-3 with TRBJ1-6; TRBD1 matches 8 bases. Germline V gene sequence: CDR1 LGHNA, CDR2 YSLEER. The CDR3 has 18 amino acids. Losses at the gene ends were 1 base for V and 5 bases for J; bases not matched to a gene: 10. This chain's CDR3 is CASSQVTADRGNNSPLHF. In DNA, the CDR3 is TGCGCCAGCAGCCAAGTTACGGCAGACAGGGGAAATAATTCACCCCTCCACTTT.

V and J are TRBV19 and TRBJ2-7, with 8 bases matching TRBD2. V shed 1 base, J shed 3 bases, and the junction held 5 bases outside the gene matches. Germline CDR1 and CDR2: LNHDA and SQIVND (reference sequence). CDR3 length equals 15 residues. CDR3 amino acids: CASSIAGSGGYEQYF. The DNA of the CDR3 is TGTGCCAGTAGTATAGCGGGCAGCGGGGGCTACGAGCAGTACTTC.

About this clone itself: Germline and junction disagree at one end, which may indicate a read error. The CDR3: CASSLRDRVYEQCF. The CDR3 nucleotides are TGTGCCAGCAGCCTACGGGACAGAGTCTACGAGCAGTGCTTC. The chain combines TRBV7-6 with TRBJ2-7, with 7 bases that match TRBD1. The CDR3 is made up of 14 amino acids. Germline lookup yields CDR1 SGHVS and CDR2 FNYEAQ. The variable domain in full, completed from reference TRBV7-6 and TRBJ2-7, reads GAGVSQSPRYKVTKRGQDVALRCDPISGHVSLYWYRQALGQGPEFLTYFNYEAQQDKSGLPNDRFSAERPEGSISTLTIQRTEQRDSAMYRCASSLRDRVYEQCFGPGTRLTVT.

V gene TRBV14 combines with J gene TRBJ1-2; 9 bases are a match to TRBD1. CDR3 length: 14 residues. After removal of 8 bases from V and 8 bases from J, the junction contained 12 bases not matched to a gene. Germline loops: CDR1 SGHDN, CDR2 FVKESK. The CDR3 region is CASPGTGTSCGYTF. CDR3 nucleotides: TGTGCCAGCCCTGGGACAGGGACATCGTGCGGCTACACCTTC.

The count of this clone is one. The chain carries TRBV6-5 and TRBJ1-2, with 11 bases fitting TRBD1. Germline V gives CDR1 MNHEY, CDR2 SVGAGI. Trimming removed 6 bases from V and 8 bases from J; junction bases left unmatched: 8. CDR3 size: 14 residues. The CDR3 bases are TGTGCCAGCAGAAGGGGACAGGGGGGGAGAGGCTACACCTTC. It specifies CASRRGQGGRGYTF.

The V call is TRBV27, the J call TRBJ2-3, with D unresolved. This CDR3 has 13 residues. Germline V gene lookup returns CDR1 MNHEY and CDR2 SMNVEV (reference sequence). The ends were cut back, 6 bases at V and 7 bases at J, with 14 bases in the middle. The CDR3 loop is CASRERLLYTQYF. CDR3 bases: TGTGCCAGCAGAGAACGTCTATTATATACGCAGTATTTT.

This sequence joins TRBV9 and TRBJ2-1, with D tentatively TRBD2 (6 bases). CDR1 is SGDLS, CDR2 YYNGEE, per germline. V lost 5 bases, J lost 5 bases, and 14 bases lay in between. CDR3 length equals 14 residues. The CDR3 spells CASSSGTYDNEQFF. CDR3 bases: TGTGCCAGCAGTTCCGGGACTTATGACAATGAGCAGTTCTTC.

Only one count was recorded for this clone. This sequence joins TRBV4-1 and TRBJ1-3, with D unresolved. The CDR3 contains 15 residues. Trimming took off 0 bases at V and 2 bases at J, with 8 bases between the two ends. The germline gives CDR1 MGHRA, CDR2 YSYEKL. CDR3 residues: CASSQDWRPGNTIYF. CDR3 sequence (DNA): TGCGCCAGCAGCCAAGACTGGCGGCCTGGAAACACCATATATTTT.